Listed here are 23 T cell receptor beta chains from one sample, sequenced in a study of Graves' ophthalmopathy and Graves' hyperthyroidism. For repertoire sequencing, the TCR beta CDR3 regions were amplified from RNA transcripts. In the first round, RT-PCR was carried out with HTBI primers, and a multiplex PCR formed the second round. Each CDR3 protein gets one entry after TCRdb re-called the multiplex PCR reads with MiXCR. Among around 1,000,000 distinct CDR3 sequences listed, 36% were seen once. The sample comprised peripheral blood or thyroid tissue (not recorded which). The receptors stem from an adult man with Graves' hyperthyroidism.

This clonotype has at least ten counts. V usage is TRBV25-1 and J usage is TRBJ2-7; TRBD1 is a possible D gene (5 bases). The CDR3 contains 20 residues. CDR1 MGHDK and CDR2 SYGVNS come from the germline V gene. With 3 bases removed from V and 2 bases from J, the gap between germline ends came to 29 bases. The CDR3 loop reads CASSDFQITRWGVRAYEQYF. CDR3 nucleotide sequence: TGTGCCAGCAGTGATTTCCAAATAACTCGTTGGGGCGTTCGTGCCTACGAGCAGTACTTC.

This clonotype was seen many times. The rearrangement uses TRBV19 and TRBJ1-1; 8 bases match TRBD1. This CDR3 is built from 15 residues. With 3 bases clipped from V and 6 bases from J, the junction kept 9 bases outside the gene matches. The germline CDR1 and CDR2 sequences are LNHDA and SQIVND (reference sequence). CDR3 in amino acids: CASSMDPGQVSEAFF. The CDR3 region has the DNA TGTGCCAGTAGTATGGATCCGGGACAGGTCTCTGAAGCTTTCTTT.

This clonotype has more than one count but fewer than ten. The chain couples TRBV4-3 to TRBJ2-5; 7 nucleotides match TRBD2. Unmatched junction bases numbered 7, after V lost 2 bases and J lost 7 bases. The CDR3 totals 14 residues. Germline assignment: CDR1 LGHNA and CDR2 YSLEER. CDR3 nucleotide sequence: TGCGCCAGCAGCCAAACGGGGGGTCTTGGGACCCAGTACTTC. Residues: CASSQTGGLGTQYF.

At least ten counts were recorded for this clonotype. The rearrangement uses TRBV4-1 and TRBJ1-2; D perhaps matches TRBD1 (6 bases). The germline V gene has CDR1 MGHRA and CDR2 YSYEKL. The CDR3 has 14 amino acids. Trimming left V 5 bases short and J 7 bases short, with 17 bases between. Here the CDR3 reads CASSSQVGGRGYTF. The CDR3 DNA sequence: TGCGCCAGCAGCTCCCAGGTTGGGGGCCGTGGCTACACCTTC.

This clonotype was found many times. One end of the junction does not line up with germline, which may come from a read error. This CDR3 is CASNLAATGNYEQYF. The CDR3 nucleotides are TGTGCCAGCAACTTAGCTGCGACAGGGAACTACGAGCAGTACTTC. The V and J genes are TRBV7-6 and TRBJ2-7; TRBD1 agrees at 7 bases. Germline assignment: CDR1 SGHVS and CDR2 FNYEAQ. The CDR3 has 15 amino acids.

This clonotype was detected ten times or more. The chain employs TRBV12-3 or TRBV12-4 and TRBJ2-7; 8 positions match TRBD1. Germline trimming cut 4 bases from V and 3 bases from J; bases unmatched to any gene: 5. The CDR3 consists of 14 residues. This CDR3 is CASSWTGLIYEQYF. The CDR3 DNA is TGTGCCAGCAGTTGGACAGGGCTCATCTACGAGCAGTACTTC.

The chain combines TRBV7-2 with TRBJ2-7, with 12 bases aligning to TRBD2. With V trimmed by 5 bases and J by 3 bases, 8 bases remained unmatched. Germline V lookup: CDR1 SGHTA, CDR2 FQGNSA. This CDR3 has 16 amino acids. As DNA, the CDR3 is TGTGCCAGCAGCCCTCAAGGGACTAGCGGGCACTACGAGCAGTACTTC. Residues: CASSPQGTSGHYEQYF.

This clonotype was seen many times. This chain links TRBV7-9 with TRBJ2-6; tentative D call: TRBD2 (6 bases). Germline values: CDR1 SEHNR, CDR2 FQNEAQ (reference sequence). V was pared by 7 bases and J by 1 base, with 17 bases between. The CDR3 is made up of 17 amino acids. The CDR3 sequence is CASTTRLGSSGANVLTF. The CDR3 region has the DNA TGTGCCAGCACGACTAGGTTGGGGTCGTCTGGGGCCAACGTCCTGACTTTC. Complete variable domain (other parts from reference TRBV7-9 and TRBJ2-6): DTGVSQNPRHKITKRGQNVTFRCDPISEHNRLYWYRQTLGQGPEFLTYFQNEAQLEKSRLLSDRFSAERPKGSFSTLEIQRTEQGDSAMYLCASTTRLGSSGANVLTFGAGSRLTVL.

The chain carries TRBV12-3 or TRBV12-4 and TRBJ2-2; D is ambiguous. Trimming cost V 2 bases and J 8 bases, with 12 bases left between them. The CDR3 is made up of 14 amino acids. CDR3 region: CASSLRRLSGELFF. Here the CDR3 DNA reads TGTGCCAGCAGTTTAAGGCGGTTATCTGGGGAGCTGTTTTTT.

This clonotype was counted ten times or more. V is TRBV12-3 or TRBV12-4 and J is TRBJ1-5, with a weak D call TRBD1 (5 bases). The CDR3 spans 12 residues. V lost 7 bases and J 5 bases, leaving 9 bases between the germline ends. CDR3 in DNA: TGTGCCAGCACCGACAGTTATCAGCCCCAGCATTTT. It translates to CASTDSYQPQHF.

This clonotype was counted ten times or more. The chain couples TRBV29-1 to TRBJ2-7; D call uncertain. With 1 base removed from V and 7 bases from J, the gap between germline ends came to 5 bases. CDR3 length: 10 residues. CDR1 and CDR2 (germline): SQVTM, ANQGSEA. This chain's CDR3 is CSVEADEQYF. CDR3 nucleotide sequence: TGCAGCGTTGAAGCCGATGAGCAGTACTTC.

A few counts support this clonotype. A read error may explain this, as a much larger clone is one base away. The gene calls are TRBV19 and TRBJ1-5; tentative D call: TRBD1 (5 bases). The germline V gene encodes CDR1 LNHDA and CDR2 SQIVND (reference sequence). The germline V and J ends were trimmed by 7 bases and 4 bases, with 14 bases remaining between them. CDR3 length equals 14 residues. The CDR3 nucleotides read TGTGCCAGTAAACGAGGACATGGGAATCAGCCCCAGCATTTT. Its protein product is CASKRGHGNQPQHF.

The gene calls are TRBV29-1 and TRBJ2-7, with 11 positions matching TRBD1. Trimming at V came to 2 bases and at J to 1 base, leaving 4 bases not matched to a gene. The CDR3 has 15 residues. Germline CDR1 SQVTM, CDR2 ANQGSEA. Here the CDR3 DNA reads TGCAGCGTTGAATTTCGGGACAGGGGGTCCTACGAGCAGTACTTC. It specifies CSVEFRDRGSYEQYF.

This clonotype was found many times. This chain connects TRBV20-1 to TRBJ2-2; D might be TRBD2 (6 bases). V was pared by 4 bases and J by 5 bases, with 11 bases between. Germline V gene lookup returns CDR1 DFQATT and CDR2 SNEGSKA (reference sequence). The CDR3 sequence is 13 residues long. The CDR3 protein is CSAMGGGTGELFF. The DNA of the CDR3 is TGCAGTGCTATGGGCGGAGGGACCGGGGAGCTGTTTTTT.

In this sample, this clonotype turned up once. The rearrangement links TRBV9 to TRBJ2-5, with D unclear. The CDR3 covers 16 residues. Trimming took 4 bases from V and 2 from J, leaving 18 bases between them. Germline V lookup: CDR1 SGDLS, CDR2 YYNGEE. CDR3 nucleotide sequence: TGTGCCAGCAGCCTGGATTTTACCAGACGGCAAGAGACCCAGTACTTC. This sequence encodes CASSLDFTRRQETQYF.

This sequence joins TRBV5-6 and TRBJ2-7, with 7 bases that match TRBD2. This CDR3 contains 16 residues. Germline CDR1 reads SGHDT; CDR2 reads YYEEEE. With 0 bases clipped from V and 3 bases from J, the junction kept 9 bases outside the gene matches. CDR3 residues: CASSLGPNAGVYEQYF. The CDR3 nucleotides read TGTGCCAGCAGCTTGGGCCCGAATGCGGGAGTCTACGAGCAGTACTTC.

This clonotype occurred many times. J is TRBJ2-7 and V is TRBV5-5; D is possibly TRBD1 (6 bases). Trimming left V 4 bases short and J 10 bases short, with 21 bases between. This CDR3 is built from 14 residues. Germline CDR1 and CDR2: SGHKS and YYEKEE (reference sequence). The CDR3 DNA reads TGTGCCAGCAGCGTCAGGGGTACCCTCCTGCCTCAGTACTTC. It yields the protein CASSVRGTLLPQYF.

This clonotype was found many times. The chain links TRBV7-9 to TRBJ1-5; TRBD1 might be the D (6 bases). Trimming took 1 base from V and 7 from J, leaving 14 bases between them. The germline V gene has CDR1 SEHNR and CDR2 FQNEAQ (reference sequence). The CDR3 extends over 15 amino acids. The CDR3, as DNA: TGTGCCAGCAGCTTAGGTGAGGGGGTTGGGCAGCCCCAGCATTTT. This translates into CASSLGEGVGQPQHF. Complete variable domain (other parts from reference TRBV7-9 and TRBJ1-5): DTGVSQNPRHKITKRGQNVTFRCDPISEHNRLYWYRQTLGQGPEFLTYFQNEAQLEKSRLLSDRFSAERPKGSFSTLEIQRTEQGDSAMYLCASSLGEGVGQPQHFGDGTRLSIL.

The chain joins TRBV20-1 to TRBJ2-3; D not resolved. Germline V CDR1 and CDR2: DFQATT, SNEGSKA (reference sequence). This CDR3 comprises 13 residues. Trimming stripped 6 bases from V and 1 base from J, with 11 bases between. CDR3 nucleotides: TGCAGTGCCTGGCCTGACGGCACAGATACGCAGTATTTT. It is translated as CSAWPDGTDTQYF.

The chain is built from TRBV9 and TRBJ2-2; 8 positions agree with TRBD2. CDR3 length: 19 residues. The V segment lost 0 bases and the J segment 3 bases; nucleotides outside the gene matches: 13. From germline, CDR1 is SGDLS and CDR2 YYNGEE. The CDR3 DNA reads as TGTGCCAGCAGCGTAGCGAGGGACCTGACTAGCGTGTACACCGGGGAGCTGTTTTTT. Its translation: CASSVARDLTSVYTGELFF. The whole variable domain, remainder taken from reference TRBV9 and TRBJ2-2, is DSGVTQTPKHLITATGQRVTLRCSPRSGDLSVYWYQQSLDQGLQFLIQYYNGEERAKGNILERFSAQQFPDLHSELNLSSLELGDSALYFCASSVARDLTSVYTGELFFGEGSRLTVL.

This clonotype has a count of ten or more. This rearrangement joins TRBV20-1 to TRBJ1-5; 8 bases line up with TRBD1. The CDR3 is made up of 15 amino acids. From germline, CDR1 is DFQATT and CDR2 SNEGSKA (reference sequence). The V gene end was trimmed by 3 bases and the J gene end by 4 bases; junction bases not matched to a gene: 8. CDR3 in DNA: TGCAGTGCTAGCACTAGGACAGGGCTTAATCAGCCCCAGCATTTT. It is translated as CSASTRTGLNQPQHF.

This clonotype has more than one count but fewer than ten. The chain has TRBV7-9 and TRBJ2-7; TRBD1 agrees at 12 bases. The CDR3 length is 19 residues. The V and J ends lost 1 base and 2 bases, in that order; junction bases with no gene match: 12. Germline V CDR1 and CDR2: SEHNR, FQNEAQ (reference sequence). The CDR3: CASSLGRVGQGASPYEQYF. In DNA form, the CDR3 reads TGTGCCAGCAGCTTAGGAAGGGTGGGACAGGGGGCTAGTCCCTACGAGCAGTACTTC. The full variable domain, completed using reference TRBV7-9 and TRBJ2-7, is DTGVSQNPRHKITKRGQNVTFRCDPISEHNRLYWYRQTLGQGPEFLTYFQNEAQLEKSRLLSDRFSAERPKGSFSTLEIQRTEQGDSAMYLCASSLGRVGQGASPYEQYFGPGTRLTVT.

The genes are TRBV13 and TRBJ2-5; 8 positions agree with TRBD1. V shed 1 base, J shed 2 bases, and the junction held 9 bases outside the gene matches. From germline, CDR1 is PRHDT and CDR2 FYEKMQ (reference sequence). This CDR3 is built from 17 residues. The CDR3 DNA follows: TGTGCCAGCAGCTTAGAGGGGGGACAGGTTGGACAAGAGACCCAGTACTTC. Protein: CASSLEGGQVGQETQYF.